The TCR beta chain described here comes from a study of blood T cell repertoires in COVID-19. Study in general: Collection of acute and convalescent COVID-19 samples took place in the United States, Italy and Spain. T cells, B-cell-depleted T cells, or PBMCs provided the cDNA or gDNA that served as material.

Per the authors' pipeline: Scientists estimated how many nucleated cells there were by amplifying reference gene primers. Here immunoSEQ multiplex PCR was the method, and the copy in TCRdb shows in-frame clones only, minus some. The V and J calls and clone size were taken over from that table, and D and trimming were inferred from the DNA. The sample includes approximately 190,000 clones, around 84% seen only once; the top ten take approximately 15%. Germline V gene sequence: CDR1 LNHDA, CDR2 SQIVND (reference sequence). The V and J ends lost 3 bases and 0 bases respectively, with 9 bases between them. The CDR3 is made up of 14 amino acids.

The source material was peripheral blood. The chain combines TRBV19 with TRBJ2-7; D remains ambiguous. This sequence originates from a man aged 25-40 years with active or convalescent COVID-19. CDR3 region: CASSMSRNSYEQYF. DNA of the CDR3: TGTGCCAGTAGTATGTCCAGAAACTCCTACGAGCAGTACTTC.